This T cell receptor beta chain was identified during a study of patients and donors after allogeneic stem cell transplantation (dated by TCRdb to 2019 to 2021). The library was produced with RT-PCR. Sequencing was carried out with a NextSeq 550. In TCRdb, the public reads were trimmed at Q25 with fastp and aligned with MiXCR, with productive beta chains retained. Each entry merges the rows of one CDR3 protein and shows their most common DNA and genes. The sample table holds roughly 880,000 distinct CDR3 sequences, of which roughly 18% were seen once. The ten largest clones take up around 6% of the sample. The CDR3 measures 14 amino acids from cysteine to phenylalanine. The only DNA kept is the CDR3, 42 bases in frame from the first base. The germline V gene (reference sequence) gives CDR1 as DFQATT and CDR2 as SNEGSKA. Trimming costs V 3 bases and J 2 bases, and their ends lie 13 bases apart. This clonotype came up a few times. This clone's antigen is unknown. Per-nucleotide qualities are absent, and no much larger clonotype sits a single base away.

Sample: blood, either unsorted or a sorted T cell fraction (not recorded which). The origin of this receptor is a human donor who was either an allogeneic HSCT recipient or a stem cell or donor lymphocyte infusion donor (not recorded which). It is not recorded whose cells these are; they may come from a transplant donor. The V and J genes are TRBV20-1 and TRBJ1-2; no D gene call is confident. The CDR3: CSASPRVGNYGYTF. The nucleotide sequence reads as follows: TGCAGTGCTAGCCCCCGGGTAGGGAACTATGGCTACACCTTC.